This TCR beta chain was observed in a study of T-cell memory formation after mild COVID-19. TCRdb analysed the 5' RACE reads with MiXCR anew, one entry per CDR3 protein. The table shows 300,000 to 350,000 distinct CDR3 sequences, with roughly an eighth occurring only once. The CDR3 totals 15 residues. The germline V gene encodes CDR1 LGHNA and CDR2 YNFKEQ. V dropped 0 bases and J dropped 7 bases, with 15 bases sitting between them. Study findings and constraints: Prior to infection, memory already included some responding clones, suggesting cross-reactive memory joined.

This clonotype has a handful of counts. The antigen is undetermined. The origin of this receptor is a man between 18 and 29 years old who had mild COVID-19 (a few samples of this study predate the infection). Cell type and time point are not known. The sequenced sample consisted of PBMCs or a T cell subset sorted from them (not recorded which). This chain connects TRBV4-2 to TRBJ1-1; D is ambiguous. CDR3 DNA: TGTGCCAGCAGCCAAGATCGCGGGAGAAGTAATGAAGCTTTCTTT. Encoded protein: CASSQDRGRSNEAFF.